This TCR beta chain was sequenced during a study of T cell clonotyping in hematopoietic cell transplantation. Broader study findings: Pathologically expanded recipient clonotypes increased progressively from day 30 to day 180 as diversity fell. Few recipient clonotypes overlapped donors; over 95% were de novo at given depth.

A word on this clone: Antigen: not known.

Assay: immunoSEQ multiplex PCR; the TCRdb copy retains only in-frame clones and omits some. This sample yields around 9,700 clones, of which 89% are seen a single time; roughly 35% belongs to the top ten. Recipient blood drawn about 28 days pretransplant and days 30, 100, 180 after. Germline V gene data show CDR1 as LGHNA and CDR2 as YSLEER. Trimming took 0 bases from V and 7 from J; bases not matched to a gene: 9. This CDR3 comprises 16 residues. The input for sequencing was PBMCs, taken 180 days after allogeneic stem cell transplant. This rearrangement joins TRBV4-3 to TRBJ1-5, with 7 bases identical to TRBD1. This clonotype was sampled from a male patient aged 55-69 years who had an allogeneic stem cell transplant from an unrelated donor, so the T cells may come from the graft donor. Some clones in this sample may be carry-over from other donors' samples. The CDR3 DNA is TGCGCCAGCAGCCAAGATCGAAGAGGGGGCGGGCAGCCCCAGCATTTT. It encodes CASSQDRRGGGQPQHF.